This TCR beta chain was retrieved from a study of shared clonotypes between healthy human individuals (TCRdb year 2020). Concerning the study at large: The cohort comprised two women and a few men aged 18 to 49 years. For each donor, CD4 naive and CD4 memory were each run on three plates, CD8 naive on two plates, and CD8 memory on one plate. Leukapheresis yielded between about 0.94 and 8.9 billion PBMCs per donor. To increase sequencing depth and limit assay-specific biases, TCR repertoire library preparation and sequencing were carried out by different laboratories using diverse techniques. To estimate repertoire size and how much clonotypes are shared between individuals, the study performed deep sequencing of blood TCR repertoires from a few healthy adults. Study-wide conclusions, independent of this receptor: Sampling was limited to blood, and TCR repertoires in tissue likely differ from TCR repertoires in blood. Rarefaction of sorted-subset datasets indicated incomplete sequencing despite the large sequencing depth. When several donors were compared, the shared fraction of clonotypes was roughly 5% for naive CD4, roughly 3.4% for naive CD8, about 2.5% for memory CD4, and 0.3% to 0.5% for memory CD8. Because the study included a small number of donors, the genetic and exposure-history diversity represented was limited. Based on pairwise subsampling, the degree of clonotype sharing among donors was expected to be affected by sequencing depth. Naive subsets generally had larger estimated clonotype richness than memory subsets did. Compared with non-shared clonotypes, the clonotypes found in all four sorted-subset donors had higher generation probabilities.

Using the deep immunoSEQ assay, TCR CDR3 regions were amplified from genomic DNA by multiplex PCR. Extracted genomic DNA from each cell subset was distributed evenly across all wells of several immunoSEQ 96-well plates, and each plate was treated as a replicate. For sorted subsets, each replicate PCR was loaded with about 0.2 ug genomic DNA, equivalent to 30,000 to 35,000 T cell genomes. The purified libraries were quantified using a Qubit 3.0 fluorometer, sized with a Bioanalyzer 2100, and then quantified again using the KAPA Library Quantification kit. Every immunoSEQ 96-well plate was sequenced on a dedicated single-read 150-cycle Illumina NextSeq 550 flow cell. In the original analysis: Because only junctional sequences without quality scores were contained in the immunoSEQ output, filtering matching that applied to full-length reads could not be performed. Sequences were annotated with PyIR, a Python wrapper for IgBLAST v1.9, using IMGT germline references to assign V/J genes and CDR3. Any read was removed if the V/J assignment was weak (E-value above 1e-6), the CDR3 was missing, or the read contained stop codons, out-of-frame junctions, or ambiguous translated residues. V3J clonotypes were defined as sequences sharing an identical inferred V gene, J gene, and CDR3 amino acid sequence. To compute the percentage overlap between repertoires, the number of shared unique clonotypes was divided by the size of the smaller repertoire. RTK rarefaction, the Chao1 estimator, and Recon v2.1 estimates of unobserved clonotypes were used to assess repertoire richness. For all TCRbeta clonotypes obtained by the gDNA method from a handful of donors, generation probabilities were computed with OLGA. TCRdb holds this immuneACCESS table with in-frame rearrangements only. Some clones are missing; in checked studies, unresolved V genes explain under half, and the rest has no known cause. The V and J calls and clone size are taken from that table; D and trimming were inferred from the DNA. This sample comprises more than 600,000 clones, around 92% of them detected only once. The ten largest make up nearly 25% of the sample.

In the case of this clone: There is no known antigen for this receptor. One base away there is no much larger clone; base qualities are not given.

CD8 naive samples were obtained by positive selection for CCR7 among CD45RO-negative cells, yielding a CD45RA+CCR7+ population from which TemRA cells were excluded. Healthy HIV-negative adults with no recently reported acute infections or vaccinations were included as donors. All donors were Caucasian adults living in Nashville, Tennessee, USA. Blood was obtained by leukapheresis, after which PBMCs were separated by Ficoll-Histopaque density gradient centrifugation and cryopreserved in liquid nitrogen vapor phase. Analytical flow cytometry was used to check the purity and quantity of every magnetically sorted T cell population. From each sorted fraction, genomic DNA was isolated and quantified by UV absorbance on a Nanodrop 2000c. CDR1 and CDR2, looked up from the germline V gene, are SGHVS and FNYEAQ. The CDR3, from cysteine to phenylalanine, totals 15 residues. The kept DNA is CDR3 alone, 45 bases in frame from the first base. The junction shows trimming of 2 bases on V and 6 bases on J, and the gene matches do not reach 10 bases of it.

The sequencing input was naive CD8+ T cells sorted from blood. Read against the paper, the sample's cell subset or site label means: CD45RA+CCR7+. The sequence is built from TRBV7-6 and TRBJ2-7, with 7 middle bases fitting TRBD1. This clonotype was sampled from a man aged 30 to 45 in good health. The sequenced DNA: TGTGCCAGCAGCTTATTCCCCGGACAGGACGCCGAGCAGTACTTC. Its translation is CASSLFPGQDAEQYF.